This T cell receptor (beta chain) was profiled in a study of shared clonotypes between healthy human individuals. Method: immunoSEQ multiplex PCR; TCRdb's copy keeps in-frame clones and lacks some. Among 950,000 to 1,200,000 clones listed, approximately 77% were seen once. This clone was seen repeatedly, ten times or more. The target antigen is unknown. Overall study findings and caveats: Measured sharing among donors was expected to vary with sequencing depth. The low donor count limited represented genetic and exposure-history diversity.

Germline-derived CDR1 and CDR2 are SGHDN and FVKESK. After removal of 0 bases from V and 1 base from J, the junction contained 6 bases not matched to a gene. This CDR3 spans 18 amino acids. The sequenced material came from memory CD4+ T cells from PBMCs. The subset here: CD45RA-negative fraction. This TCR derives from a young man in good health. Some clones in this sample may be carry-over from other donors' samples. The rearrangement uses TRBV14 and TRBJ2-3; 11 nucleotides align to TRBD2. CDR3 sequence: CASSQDWGLAERTDTQYF. CDR3 coding DNA: TGTGCCAGCAGCCAAGATTGGGGACTAGCGGAGCGCACAGATACGCAGTATTTT.